The present TCR beta chain was sequenced within a study of Graves' ophthalmopathy and Graves' hyperthyroidism. Trimming removed 5 bases from V and 6 bases from J; junction bases left unmatched: 9. The length of the CDR3 is 14 residues. CDR1 is MNHNS, CDR2 SASEGT, per germline. CDR3 regions of TCR beta were amplified from RNA transcripts. HTBI primers primed a first-round RT-PCR, and a second-round multiplex PCR followed. TCRdb called the multiplex PCR reads again in MiXCR, with one record for every CDR3 protein. The sample yields 650,000 to 900,000 distinct CDR3 sequences, roughly 40% seen once. The TCR comes from an adult man with Graves' ophthalmopathy. The rearrangement uses TRBV6-1 and TRBJ2-7; TRBD2 matches at 8 bases. Sequencing used peripheral blood. DNA of the CDR3: TGTGCCAGCAGTTCCTCCCCTAGCGGGCGCGAGCAGTACTTC. Its protein product is CASSSSPSGREQYF.